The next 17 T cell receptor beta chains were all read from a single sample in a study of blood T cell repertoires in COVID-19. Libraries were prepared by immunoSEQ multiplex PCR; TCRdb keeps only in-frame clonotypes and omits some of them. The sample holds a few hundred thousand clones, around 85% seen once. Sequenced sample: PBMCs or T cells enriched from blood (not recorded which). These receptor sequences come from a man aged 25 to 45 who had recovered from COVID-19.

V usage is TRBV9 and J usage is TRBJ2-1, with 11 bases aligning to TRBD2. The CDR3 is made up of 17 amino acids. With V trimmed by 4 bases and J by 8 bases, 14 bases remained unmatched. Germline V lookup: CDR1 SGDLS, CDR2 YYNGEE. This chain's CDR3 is CASSTLSLAGGHHEQFF. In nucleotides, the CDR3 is TGTGCCAGCAGCACATTATCCTTAGCGGGGGGGCATCATGAGCAGTTCTTC.

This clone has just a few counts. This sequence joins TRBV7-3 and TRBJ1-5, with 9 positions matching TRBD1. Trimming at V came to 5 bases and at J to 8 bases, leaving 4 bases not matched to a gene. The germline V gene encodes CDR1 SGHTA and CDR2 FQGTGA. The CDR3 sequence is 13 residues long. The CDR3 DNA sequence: TGTGCCAGCAGCCGCACAGGGGGCGAGCCCCAGCATTTT. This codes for CASSRTGGEPQHF.

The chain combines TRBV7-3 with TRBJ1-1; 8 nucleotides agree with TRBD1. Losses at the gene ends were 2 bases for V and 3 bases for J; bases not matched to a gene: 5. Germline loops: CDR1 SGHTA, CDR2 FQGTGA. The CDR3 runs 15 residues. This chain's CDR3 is CASSLAAGGHTEAFF. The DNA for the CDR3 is TGTGCCAGCAGCTTAGCGGCAGGGGGCCACACTGAAGCTTTCTTT.

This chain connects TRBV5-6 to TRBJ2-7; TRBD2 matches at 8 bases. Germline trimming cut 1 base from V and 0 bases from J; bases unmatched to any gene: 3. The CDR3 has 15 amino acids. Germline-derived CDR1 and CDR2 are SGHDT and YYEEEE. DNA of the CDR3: TGTGCCAGCAGCTTGATCGGGGGGGACTCCTACGAGCAGTACTTC. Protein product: CASSLIGGDSYEQYF.

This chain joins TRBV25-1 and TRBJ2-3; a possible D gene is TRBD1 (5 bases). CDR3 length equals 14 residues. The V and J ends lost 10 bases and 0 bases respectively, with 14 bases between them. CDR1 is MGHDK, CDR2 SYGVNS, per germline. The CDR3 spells CAMWGGLSTDTQYF. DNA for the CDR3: TGTGCCATGTGGGGCGGATTAAGCACAGATACGCAGTATTTT.

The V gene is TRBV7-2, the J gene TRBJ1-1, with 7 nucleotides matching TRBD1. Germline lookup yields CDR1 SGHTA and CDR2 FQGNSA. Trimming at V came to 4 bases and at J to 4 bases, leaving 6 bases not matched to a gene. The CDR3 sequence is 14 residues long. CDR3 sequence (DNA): TGTGCCAGCAGCTCCGACAGGGCGGTCACTGAAGCTTTCTTT. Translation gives CASSSDRAVTEAFF.

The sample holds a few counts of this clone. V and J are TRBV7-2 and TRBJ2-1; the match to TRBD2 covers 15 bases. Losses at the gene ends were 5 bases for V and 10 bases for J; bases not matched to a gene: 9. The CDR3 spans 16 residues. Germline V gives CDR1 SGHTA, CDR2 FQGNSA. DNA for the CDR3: TGTGCCAGCAGCGCGCCCGGGACTAGCGGGGGGTTGGAGCAGTTCTTC. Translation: CASSAPGTSGGLEQFF.

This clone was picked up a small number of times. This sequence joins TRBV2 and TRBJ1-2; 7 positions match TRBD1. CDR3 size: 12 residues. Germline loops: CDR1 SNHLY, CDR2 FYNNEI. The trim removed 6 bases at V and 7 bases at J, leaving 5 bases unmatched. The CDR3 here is CASRATGLGYTF. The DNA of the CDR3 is TGTGCCAGCAGAGCGACAGGGCTTGGCTACACCTTC. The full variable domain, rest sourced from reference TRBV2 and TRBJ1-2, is EPEVTQTPSHQVTQMGQEVILRCVPISNHLYFYWYRQILGQKVEFLVSFYNNEISEKSEIFDDQFSVERPDGSNFTLKIRSTKLEDSAMYFCASRATGLGYTFGSGTRLTVV.

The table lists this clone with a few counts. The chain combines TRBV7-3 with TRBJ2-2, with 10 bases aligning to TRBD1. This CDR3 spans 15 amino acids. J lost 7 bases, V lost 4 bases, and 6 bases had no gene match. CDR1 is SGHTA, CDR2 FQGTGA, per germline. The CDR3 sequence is CASSYPTGGIGELFF. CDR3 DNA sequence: TGTGCCAGCAGCTACCCGACAGGGGGCATCGGGGAGCTGTTTTTT.

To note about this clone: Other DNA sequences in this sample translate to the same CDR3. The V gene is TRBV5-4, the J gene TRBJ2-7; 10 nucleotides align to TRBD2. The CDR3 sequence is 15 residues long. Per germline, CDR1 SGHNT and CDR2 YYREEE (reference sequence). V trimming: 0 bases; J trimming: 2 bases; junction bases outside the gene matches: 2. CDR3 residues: CASSLGLAGAYEQYF. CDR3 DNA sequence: TGTGCCAGCAGCTTGGGCCTAGCGGGGGCCTACGAGCAGTACTTC.

DNA for the CDR3: TGTGCCAGCAGCACTGGTCTGCGGCACAATCAGCCCCAGCATTTT. It specifies CASSTGLRHNQPQHF. The rearrangement joins TRBV2 to TRBJ1-5; no firm D call. CDR1 is SNHLY, CDR2 FYNNEI, per germline. CDR3 length: 15 amino acids. V gave up 6 bases and J gave up 3 bases, with 15 bases separating them.

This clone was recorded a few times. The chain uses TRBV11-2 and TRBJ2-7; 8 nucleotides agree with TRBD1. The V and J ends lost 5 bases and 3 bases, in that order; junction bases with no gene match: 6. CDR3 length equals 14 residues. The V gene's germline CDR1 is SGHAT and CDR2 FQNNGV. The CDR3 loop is CASSPTTGVYEQYF. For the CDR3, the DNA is TGTGCCAGCAGCCCAACGACAGGGGTCTACGAGCAGTACTTC.

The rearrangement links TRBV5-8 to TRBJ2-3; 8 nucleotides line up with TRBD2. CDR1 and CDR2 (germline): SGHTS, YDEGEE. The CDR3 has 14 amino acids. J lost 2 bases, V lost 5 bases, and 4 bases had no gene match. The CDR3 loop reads CASSYGLATDTQYF. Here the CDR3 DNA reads TGTGCCAGCAGTTACGGACTAGCCACAGATACGCAGTATTTT.

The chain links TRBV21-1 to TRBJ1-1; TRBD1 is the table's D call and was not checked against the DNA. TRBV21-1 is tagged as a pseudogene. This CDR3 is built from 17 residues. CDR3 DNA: TGTGCCAGCAGCAACCACCTTGGGACACCTCAGGACACTGAAGCTTTCTTT. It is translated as CASSNHLGTPQDTEAFF.

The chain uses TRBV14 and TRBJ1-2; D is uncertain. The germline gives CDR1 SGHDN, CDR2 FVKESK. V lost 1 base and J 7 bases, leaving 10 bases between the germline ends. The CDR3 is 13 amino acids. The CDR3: CASSQVPHGGYTF. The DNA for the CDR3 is TGTGCCAGCAGCCAAGTCCCGCACGGTGGCTACACCTTC.

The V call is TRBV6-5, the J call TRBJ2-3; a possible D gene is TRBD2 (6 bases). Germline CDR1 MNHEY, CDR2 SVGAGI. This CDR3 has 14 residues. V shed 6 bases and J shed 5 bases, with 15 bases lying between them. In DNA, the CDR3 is TGTGCCAGCAGGCTAGGACTACGTGGAGATACGCAGTATTTT. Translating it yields CASRLGLRGDTQYF.

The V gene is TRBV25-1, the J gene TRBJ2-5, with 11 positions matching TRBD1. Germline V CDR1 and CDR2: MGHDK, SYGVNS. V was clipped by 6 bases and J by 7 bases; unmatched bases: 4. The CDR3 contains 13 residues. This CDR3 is CASRPGTGGTQYF. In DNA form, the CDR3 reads TGTGCCAGCAGACCCGGGACAGGGGGGACCCAGTACTTC.